The clone carrying this TCR beta chain has at least ten counts. Its matching antigen is unknown. The sample is drawn from a study of T cells in Graves' hyperthyroidism and ophthalmopathy. Study background: At initial diagnosis, before any treatment had begun, peripheral blood was obtained.

V was shortened by 10 bases and J by 2 bases, with 14 bases between the two germline ends. This CDR3 has 13 amino acids. The germline V gene has CDR1 MNHEY and CDR2 SVGEGT. Diagnoses were made from clinical symptoms, serum measures (thyroxine and TRAb), thyroid ultrasound and orbital computed tomography. Fresh peripheral blood, roughly 9.3 ml, was the source of the PBMCs. Regions amplified from RNA transcripts were the TCR beta CDR3 regions. RT-PCR in the first round (using the HTBI primer set) targeted the TCR CDR3. Via MiXCR, TCRdb re-called the multiplex PCR reads, giving one row per CDR3 protein. The sample lists hundreds of thousands of distinct CDR3 sequences, approximately 15% occurring once. Study-level points and caveats: Researchers found most expanded thyroid clonotypes above 0.001 in blood as well.

The receptor was derived from a woman between 35 and 50 years old with Graves' ophthalmopathy. Sample: blood. The rearrangement links TRBV6-2 or TRBV6-3 to TRBJ2-5; D is ambiguous. The CDR3 sequence is CATGPTRQETQYF. For the CDR3, the DNA is TGTGCCACCGGTCCCACTCGACAAGAGACCCAGTACTTC.